The 20 T cell receptor beta chains below come from one sample, sequenced in a study of cytomegalovirus exposure and HLA in healthy donors. This PCR relied on a set of 60 Vbeta primers and 13 Jbeta primers. Data came from immunoSEQ multiplex PCR; TCRdb stores just in-frame clones and leaves some out. Seen here are hundreds of thousands of clones, around 84% observed once, and the top ten hold approximately 0.24%. Sequencing was performed on PBMCs. These receptors all come from a girl aged 2 to 9 in good health and CMV-seronegative.

The rearrangement links TRBV15 to TRBJ2-1; 12 bases match TRBD2. Germline V gene sequence: CDR1 LNHNV, CDR2 YYDKDF (reference sequence). Trimming removed 0 bases from V and 8 bases from J; junction bases left unmatched: 5. The CDR3 is made up of 16 amino acids. CDR3 nucleotides: TGTGCCACCAGCAGAGAAAGGACTAGCGGGGTGGATGAGCAGTTCTTC. Residues: CATSRERTSGVDEQFF.

This sequence joins TRBV2 and TRBJ2-7; D gene ambiguous. Trimming removed 6 bases at V and 4 bases at J, with 10 bases between. In germline, CDR1 is SNHLY, CDR2 FYNNEI. The CDR3 consists of 12 residues. DNA of the CDR3: TGTGCCAGCAGACAGTTTTTTTACGAGCAGTACTTC. This gives the protein CASRQFFYEQYF. The complete variable domain, with remaining parts taken from reference TRBV2 and TRBJ2-7, reads EPEVTQTPSHQVTQMGQEVILRCVPISNHLYFYWYRQILGQKVEFLVSFYNNEISEKSEIFDDQFSVERPDGSNFTLKIRSTKLEDSAMYFCASRQFFYEQYFGPGTRLTVT.

The CDR3 region has the DNA TGTGCCAGCAGTACCAACGGGGGGGTCGGCAACGAGCAGTACTTC. Translating it yields CASSTNGGVGNEQYF. V usage is TRBV6-1 and J usage is TRBJ2-7; 8 bases fit TRBD2. Germline CDR1 MNHNS, CDR2 SASEGT. V shed 5 bases, J shed 5 bases, and the junction held 11 bases outside the gene matches. The length of the CDR3 is 15 residues.

The V and J genes are TRBV5-1 and TRBJ1-1; the D is unclear. With 2 bases removed from V and 3 bases from J, the gap between germline ends came to 11 bases. Germline assignment: CDR1 SGHRS and CDR2 YFSETQ. This CDR3 contains 14 residues. CDR3 sequence: CASSFGDLDTEAFF. The CDR3 bases are TGCGCCAGCAGCTTCGGAGATTTGGACACTGAAGCTTTCTTT.

The CDR3: CASSKPGQHNQPQHF. CDR3 coding DNA: TGTGCCAGCAGCAAACCAGGACAGCACAATCAGCCCCAGCATTTT. The genes are TRBV21-1 and TRBJ1-5; TRBD1, as called in the table, went unchecked against the DNA. TRBV21-1 constitutes a pseudogene. CDR3 size: 15 residues.

This chain uses TRBV2 with TRBJ2-1; 7 bases line up with TRBD2. CDR1 SNHLY and CDR2 FYNNEI come from the germline V gene. The CDR3 length is 15 residues. J lost 7 bases, V lost 3 bases, and 9 bases had no gene match. CDR3 in amino acids: CASSDWSGTTNEQFF. For the CDR3, the DNA is TGTGCCAGCAGTGACTGGTCGGGGACTACAAATGAGCAGTTCTTC.

This chain connects TRBV5-1 to TRBJ2-6, with D possibly TRBD1 on 5 matching bases. The germline CDR1 and CDR2 sequences are SGHRS and YFSETQ. The CDR3 covers 16 residues. The ends were cut back, 0 bases at V and 0 bases at J, with 7 bases in the middle. The CDR3 region has the DNA TGCGCCAGCAGCTTGGGCGACAGCTCTGGGGCCAACGTCCTGACTTTC. Amino acid sequence: CASSLGDSSGANVLTF.

This chain links TRBV27 with TRBJ1-6; TRBD1 is a possible D gene (6 bases). Germline V gene sequence: CDR1 MNHEY, CDR2 SMNVEV (reference sequence). The CDR3 consists of 15 residues. The V end lost 6 bases, the J end lost 7 bases, and 16 bases lay between the germline ends. Here the CDR3 DNA reads TGTGCCAGCAGAAACGGGGCAGGGGTCAATTCACCCCTCCACTTT. As protein: CASRNGAGVNSPLHF.

The sample holds one count of this clone. This sequence joins TRBV6-1 and TRBJ1-3; the D gene is possibly TRBD1 (5 bases). The V gene's germline CDR1 is MNHNS and CDR2 SASEGT. The CDR3 has 15 residues. The V gene lost 6 bases and the J gene lost 0 bases, with 12 bases spanning the gap. Here the CDR3 DNA reads TGTGCCAGCAGGACTCTGGACAACTCTGGAAACACCATATATTTT. This gives the protein CASRTLDNSGNTIYF.

This sequence joins TRBV30 and TRBJ2-2, with 12 nucleotides matching TRBD1. Germline V lookup: CDR1 GTSNPN, CDR2 SVGIG (reference sequence). The V segment lost 0 bases and the J segment 7 bases; nucleotides outside the gene matches: 15. The CDR3 loop spans 19 amino acids. The CDR3 nucleotides are TGTGCCTGGAGTGTACTGCCGGGACAGGGGGCTGCCTTCTTCGGGGAGCTGTTTTTT. Amino acids: CAWSVLPGQGAAFFGELFF.

J is TRBJ2-3 and V is TRBV19; the D is unclear. Germline V lookup: CDR1 LNHDA, CDR2 SQIVND (reference sequence). The CDR3 is 14 amino acids. Trimming cost V 5 bases and J 0 bases, with 9 bases left between them. The CDR3 coding sequence is TGTGCCAGTAGTCACCAGGCTAGCACAGATACGCAGTATTTT. Its translation: CASSHQASTDTQYF.

To note about this clone: The junction departs from the called germline gene at one end, perhaps through a read error. The rearrangement uses TRBV9 and TRBJ2-7, with 10 bases that match TRBD2. CDR3 length: 16 amino acids. Per germline, CDR1 SGDLS and CDR2 YYNGEE. CDR3 in amino acids: CASTVGMTSGFYEQYF. CDR3 nucleotides: TGTGCCAGCACCGTAGGTATGACTAGCGGGTTCTACGAGCAGTACTTC.

The chain recombines TRBV28 with TRBJ2-7; a weak D match, TRBD1 (5 bases). Per the germline V gene, CDR1 is MDHEN and CDR2 is SYDVKM. The CDR3 spans 14 residues. V was pared by 4 bases and J by 2 bases, with 12 bases between. CDR3 region: CASSSLREAYEQYF. The CDR3 region has the DNA TGTGCCAGCAGTTCTCTCAGGGAAGCCTACGAGCAGTACTTC.

V is TRBV5-4 and J is TRBJ2-1; D gene uncertain. This CDR3 is built from 15 residues. Germline V gene data show CDR1 as SGHNT and CDR2 as YYREEE (reference sequence). The V end was cut by 2 bases, the J end by 2 bases, with 11 bases between. The DNA for the CDR3 is TGTGCCAGCAGCTTTCTTGGTGGCCCCTACAATGAGCAGTTCTTC. Translation: CASSFLGGPYNEQFF.

The chain uses TRBV5-5 and TRBJ1-5; D may be TRBD1 (6 bases). The V and J ends lost 5 bases and 5 bases respectively, with 14 bases between them. CDR1 and CDR2 (germline): SGHKS, YYEKEE (reference sequence). The CDR3 sequence is 14 residues long. CDR3 bases: TGTGCCAGCAGTTTGTCGGACAGCCATCAGCCCCAGCATTTT. It is translated as CASSLSDSHQPQHF.

The chain couples TRBV19 to TRBJ1-2, with 9 bases that match TRBD1. Germline CDR1 LNHDA, CDR2 SQIVND (reference sequence). The trim removed 7 bases at V and 4 bases at J, leaving 4 bases unmatched. The CDR3 runs to 13 residues. Here the CDR3 reads CASTGTGSYGYTF. CDR3 in DNA: TGTGCCAGTACCGGGACAGGGTCCTATGGCTACACCTTC.

This chain uses TRBV5-1 with TRBJ1-4, with no clear D. The CDR3 totals 14 residues. V was pared by 0 bases and J by 5 bases, with 8 bases between. The germline CDR1 and CDR2 sequences are SGHRS and YFSETQ. The CDR3 coding sequence is TGCGCCAGCAGCTTGGACAGAAACAATGAAAAACTGTTTTTT. It yields the protein CASSLDRNNEKLFF.

The chain combines TRBV29-1 with TRBJ1-4; 11 nucleotides match TRBD1. Germline CDR1 reads SQVTM; CDR2 reads ANQGSEA. The ends lost 4 bases at V and 5 bases at J; junction bases unmatched: 0. CDR3 length: 13 residues. The CDR3 loop is CSVGDRGNEKLFF. The CDR3 coding sequence is TGCAGCGTTGGGGACAGGGGGAATGAAAAACTGTTTTTT.

The CDR3 is CASQVGFYEQYF. Here the CDR3 DNA reads TGTGCCAGCCAGGTAGGATTCTACGAGCAGTACTTC. V usage is TRBV2 and J usage is TRBJ2-7; D remains ambiguous. Germline V lookup: CDR1 SNHLY, CDR2 FYNNEI. This CDR3 has 12 amino acids. V dropped 8 bases and J dropped 3 bases, with 11 bases sitting between them.

Here the CDR3 reads CASSFGQGLNEKLFF. The CDR3 nucleotides are TGCGCCAGCAGTTTTGGACAGGGCCTAAATGAAAAACTGTTTTTT. The V and J genes are TRBV5-1 and TRBJ1-4, with 8 bases lining up with TRBD1. The CDR3 has 15 residues. Germline V gives CDR1 SGHRS, CDR2 YFSETQ. Trimming cost V 5 bases and J 5 bases; bases outside gene matches: 8.